This note documents a single T cell receptor (beta chain) sequence. Regarding treatment: oral pan-JAK inhibitor, 5-10 mg twice daily. In alopecia areata patients, both lesional scalp punch biopsies and peripheral blood were collected. T lymphocytes (CD4+ and CD8+) were sorted from PBMCs. The germline V gene has CDR1 MNHEY and CDR2 SMNVEV (reference sequence). V shed 2 bases and J shed 4 bases, with 16 bases lying between them. CDR3 size: 16 residues. The data belong to a study of CD8+ T cells in alopecia areata. Overall study context: It was oral tofacitinib, at 5 to 10 mg twice daily, that treated patients received.

TCR sequencing used cDNA made by reverse transcription of extracted RNA. Repertoires were generated with immunoSEQ multiplex PCR, while TCRdb's copy carries only in-frame clones and drops some. This table has some 130,000 clones, 50% to 55% appearing once. Specimen: CD4+ T cells sorted from blood, collected at week 4, from a patient treated with tofacitinib. The receptor was isolated from a human donor with alopecia areata. This chain links TRBV27 with TRBJ2-3; perhaps TRBD1 as D (5 bases). CDR3: CASSLQPTVQADTQYF. The DNA of the CDR3 is TGTGCCAGCAGTTTACAGCCAACCGTACAGGCAGATACGCAGTATTTT.